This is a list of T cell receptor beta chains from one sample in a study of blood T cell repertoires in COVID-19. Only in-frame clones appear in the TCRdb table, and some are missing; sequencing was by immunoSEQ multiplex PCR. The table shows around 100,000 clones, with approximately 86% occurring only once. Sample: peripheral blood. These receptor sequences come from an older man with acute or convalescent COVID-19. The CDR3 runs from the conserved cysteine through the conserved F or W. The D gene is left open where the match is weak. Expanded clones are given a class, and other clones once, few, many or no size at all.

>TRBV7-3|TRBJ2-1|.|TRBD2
CASSPQGGRKNEQFF
TGTGCCAGCAGCCCCCAGGGCGGGAGAAAGAATGAGCAGTTCTTC
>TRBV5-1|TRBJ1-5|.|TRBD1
CASSLEGAGNQPQHF
TGCGCCAGCAGCTTGGAGGGGGCGGGCAATCAGCCCCAGCATTTT
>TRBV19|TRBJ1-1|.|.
CASSIELNTEAFF
TGTGCCAGTAGTATAGAACTTAACACTGAAGCTTTCTTT
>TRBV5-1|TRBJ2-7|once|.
CASKGEADSYEQYF
TGCGCCAGCAAGGGGGAAGCGGACTCCTACGAGCAGTACTTC
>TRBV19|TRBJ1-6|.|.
CASSMEQGDSPLHF
TGTGCCAGTAGTATGGAACAGGGCGATTCACCCCTCCACTTT
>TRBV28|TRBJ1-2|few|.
CASTPGDITPYGYTF
TGTGCCAGCACCCCCGGGGACATCACCCCTTATGGCTACACCTTC
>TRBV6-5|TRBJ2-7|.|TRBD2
CASSFRGLASYEQYF
TGTGCCAGCAGTTTCCGGGGACTAGCCTCCTACGAGCAGTACTTC
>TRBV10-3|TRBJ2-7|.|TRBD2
CAISAETSGSYEQYF
TGTGCCATCAGTGCGGAGACTAGCGGATCCTACGAGCAGTACTTC
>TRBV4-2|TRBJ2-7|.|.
CASSQERLAYEQYF
TGTGCCAGCAGCCAAGAAAGGCTAGCCTACGAGCAGTACTTC
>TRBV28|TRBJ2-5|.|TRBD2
CASRDGGRETQYF
TGTGCCAGCAGGGACGGCGGGAGGGAGACCCAGTACTTC
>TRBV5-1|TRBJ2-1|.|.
CASSPGPQVGEQFF
TGCGCCAGCAGCCCCGGCCCCCAGGTAGGCGAGCAGTTCTTC
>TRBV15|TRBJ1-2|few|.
CATSRDPREESGGYTF
TGTGCCACCAGCAGAGATCCCCGCGAGGAGTCTGGGGGCTACACCTTC
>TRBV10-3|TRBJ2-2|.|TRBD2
CAISESTSGNTGELFF
TGTGCCATCAGTGAGTCTACTAGCGGGAACACCGGGGAGCTGTTTTTT
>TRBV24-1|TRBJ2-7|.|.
CATSDVAGGRGGEQYF
TGTGCCACCAGTGATGTCGCCGGGGGAAGAGGCGGCGAGCAGTACTTC
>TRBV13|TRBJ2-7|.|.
CASSLGFRRDPYEQYF
TGTGCCAGCAGCTTAGGGTTTCGGCGGGATCCCTACGAGCAGTACTTC
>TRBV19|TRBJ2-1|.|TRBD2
CATQGSGRGYNEQFF
TGTGCAACTCAGGGTAGCGGGAGGGGCTACAATGAGCAGTTCTTC
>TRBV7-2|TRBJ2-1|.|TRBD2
CASSLAGAGVDNEQFF
TGTGCCAGCAGCTTAGCGGGAGCGGGAGTTGACAATGAGCAGTTCTTC
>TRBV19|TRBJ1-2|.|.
CASSRTANYGYTF
TGTGCCAGTAGTAGGACAGCTAACTATGGCTACACCTTC
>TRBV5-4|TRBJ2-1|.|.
CASSLILAGYNEQFF
TGTGCCAGCAGCTTGATACTAGCAGGGTACAATGAGCAGTTCTTC
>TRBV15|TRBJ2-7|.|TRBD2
CATSKGTSGYEQYF
TGTGCCACCAGCAAGGGGACTAGCGGCTACGAGCAGTACTTC
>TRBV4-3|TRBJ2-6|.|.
CASSQVLSGANVLTF
TGCGCCAGCAGCCAAGTCCTCTCTGGGGCCAACGTCCTGACTTTC
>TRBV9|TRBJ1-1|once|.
CASSVTGSNTEAFF
TGTGCCAGCAGCGTAACAGGGTCGAACACTGAAGCTTTCTTT
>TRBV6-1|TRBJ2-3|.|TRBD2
CASSEGSGRRTDTQYF
TGTGCCAGCAGTGAAGGTAGCGGGAGAAGGACAGATACGCAGTATTTT
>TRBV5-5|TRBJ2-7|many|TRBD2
CASSPPLAGGFEQYF
TGTGCCAGCAGCCCCCCTCTAGCGGGAGGATTCGAGCAGTACTTC
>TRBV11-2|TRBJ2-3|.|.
CASSLRGISSADTQYF
TGTGCCAGCAGCTTAAGAGGGATAAGTTCGGCAGATACGCAGTATTTT
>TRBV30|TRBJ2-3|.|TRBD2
CAWSVRGTSGRTGRRDTQYF
TGTGCCTGGAGTGTACGGGGGACTAGCGGGAGGACCGGGAGGCGTGATACGCAGTATTTT
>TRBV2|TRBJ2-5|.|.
CASSAQETQYF
TGTGCCAGCAGTGCGCAAGAGACCCAGTACTTC
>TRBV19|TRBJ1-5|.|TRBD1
CASSTSGGTANNQPQHF
TGTGCCAGTAGTACTAGTGGTGGGACAGCTAACAATCAGCCCCAGCATTTT
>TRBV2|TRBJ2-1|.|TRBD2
CASRIGLAGSGEQFF
TGTGCCAGCAGGATCGGACTAGCGGGGTCTGGGGAGCAGTTCTTC
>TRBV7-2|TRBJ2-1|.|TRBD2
CASSPSGRSYNEQFF
TGTGCCAGCAGCCCCAGCGGGAGGTCCTACAATGAGCAGTTCTTC
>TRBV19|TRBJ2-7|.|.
CASSQPTGQGAYEQYF
TGTGCCAGTAGCCAACCCACAGGGCAGGGCGCCTACGAGCAGTACTTC
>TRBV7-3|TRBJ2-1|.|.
CASSPEAGLSRNEQFF
TGTGCCAGCAGCCCGGAGGCGGGACTGTCAAGGAATGAGCAGTTCTTC
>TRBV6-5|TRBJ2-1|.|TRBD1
CASSQHPGQVNEQFF
TGTGCCAGCAGCCAACATCCGGGACAGGTCAATGAGCAGTTCTTC
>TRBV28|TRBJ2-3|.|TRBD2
CASRGTSGRSTDTQYF
TGTGCCAGCAGGGGGACTAGCGGGAGGAGCACAGATACGCAGTATTTT
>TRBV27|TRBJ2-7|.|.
CASSPMGGTTSMEYF
TGTGCCAGCAGCCCGATGGGGGGTACTACGAGCATGGAGTACTTC
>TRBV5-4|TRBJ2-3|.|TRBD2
CASSRTSGRDTDTQYF
TGTGCCAGCAGCAGGACTAGCGGGAGGGACACAGATACGCAGTATTTT
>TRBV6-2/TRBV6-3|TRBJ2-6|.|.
CASSYTRTGANVLTF
TGTGCCAGCAGTTACACGCGAACTGGGGCCAACGTCCTGACTTTC
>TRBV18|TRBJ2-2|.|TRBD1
CASSLKETGAGELFF
TGTGCCAGCTCACTTAAAGAGACAGGGGCCGGGGAGCTGTTTTTT
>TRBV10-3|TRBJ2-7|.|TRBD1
CAIAPTGMPYEQYF
TGTGCCATCGCACCGACAGGGATGCCCTACGAGCAGTACTTC
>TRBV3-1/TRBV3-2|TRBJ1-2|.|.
CASSQGRQAYGYTF
TGTGCCAGCAGCCAAGGGAGGCAGGCCTATGGCTACACCTTC
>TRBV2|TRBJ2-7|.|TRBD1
CASVRGPYEQYF
TGTGCCAGCGTGAGGGGGCCCTACGAGCAGTACTTC
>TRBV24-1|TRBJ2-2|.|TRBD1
CATSGQTGRDTGELFF
TGTGCCACCAGTGGGCAGACAGGGCGGGACACCGGGGAGCTGTTTTTT
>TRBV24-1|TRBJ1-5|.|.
CATSARHNQPQHF
TGTGCCACCAGTGCGAGACACAATCAGCCCCAGCATTTT
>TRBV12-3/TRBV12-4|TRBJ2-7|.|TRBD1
CASSFDRGYEQYF
TGTGCCAGCAGTTTTGACAGGGGGTACGAGCAGTACTTC
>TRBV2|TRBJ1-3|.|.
CASTRGNTIYF
TGTGCCAGTACTCGTGGAAACACCATATATTTT